The subject of this entry is one TCR beta chain. This clone was observed a single time. Its antigen specificity is not known. The record has no base qualities; no much larger clone is one base away. The record originates from a study of PD-L1 blockade in urothelial cancer (dated 2017 in TCRdb). Notes on the research overall: Therapy was started in the mid-2010s for all patients, and atezolizumab 1,200 mg was administered intravenously every 3 weeks. About 85% of the roughly 29 patients were males with bladder-origin urothelial cancer, and about 65% of the 29 reported a prior smoking history. Patients had an ECOG performance status of 0 or 1 and had received between 0 and 3 prior chemotherapy regimens. Blood samples were analyzed at 3 weeks after treatment start (second dose) and at 6 weeks after treatment start. Blood samples gave median yields of about 150,000 T cells and more than 80,000 unique TCRs, along with a median clonality of approximately 0.084. The study, an exploratory multi-omic analysis, examined somatic, immune and clinical correlates of response to PD-L1 blockade with atezolizumab in urothelial cancer. Pretreatment tumor samples, along with matched peripheral blood collected serially before and after atezolizumab treatment, underwent TCR sequencing. Durable clinical benefit was defined as progression-free survival longer than 6 months, and TCR features were also tested against progression-free and overall survival. In the same patients, whole exome sequencing and RNA sequencing of pretreatment tumors were performed in addition to TCR sequencing. Some ten patients reached durable clinical benefit, while 20 patients did not. Approximately 30 patients had pretreatment blood TCR-seq, about 24 had at least one posttreatment blood collection, and about 24 had tumor TCR-seq. Broad study findings and their caveats: At 3 weeks after the start of treatment, tumor-associated TCR clones in peripheral blood had expanded more in patients with durable benefit (n ≈ 20, p = 0.022). Because of the small sample size (n = 29) and the many exploratory analyses performed, the results are intended to be regarded as hypothesis-generating. A pretreatment peripheral blood TCR clonality below the median was linked to improved progression-free and overall survival.

The time point label on this specimen signifies: pretreatment peripheral blood. The cohort comprised 25 to 30 patients with locally advanced or metastatic urothelial carcinoma treated at Memorial Sloan Kettering on a trial protocol. Peripheral blood mononuclear cells were collected pretreatment and during treatment, with between 1 and 8 total time points per patient. The Qiagen DNeasy Blood extraction kit was used to purify genomic DNA from total PBMCs and tumor samples. Collected pretreatment and during treatment, PBMCs were isolated and stored as previously described. Synthetic TCR analog templates were spiked into each PCR so that absolute template abundance could be estimated from read counts. TCRbeta CDR3 regions were amplified from genomic DNA with bias-controlled V and J gene primers using the immunoSEQ assay. Rearranged TCRbeta segments were sequenced at approximately 20X coverage. In the source study's methods: Clustering was used to correct sequencing errors, and CDR3s were annotated against IMGT to assign V, D and J genes. Only productive TCRbeta rearrangements were used in downstream analyses, excluding out-of-frame or stop-codon sequences. Clonality was computed as one minus Shannon entropy normalized by the log of the number of unique productive sequences. Fisher's exact test with Benjamini-Hochberg correction, using a cutoff of adjusted p below 0.01, was how clones that differed between time points or between blood and tumor were identified. What TCRdb holds here is the immuneACCESS table cut down to in-frame rearrangements. Part of the clones is not present; checked against another copy, under half of the missing clones reflect an unresolved V gene, and the others are unexplained. That table is the source of V, J and clone size, and D and trimming were worked out from the DNA. This sample has fewer than 45,000 clones in its table, and approximately 85% of those were observed once. The ten largest clones capture under 8% of the sample.

Trimming leaves V shorter by 0 bases and J shorter by 2 bases, with the junction holding 1 base beyond the gene matches. From the cysteine through the phenylalanine, the CDR3 covers 15 amino acids. This entry keeps only the CDR3 DNA: 45 bases, framed from base 1. CDR1 and CDR2 were assigned from the germline V gene as SGHRS and YFSETQ. The chain was built from TRBV5-1 and TRBJ2-1; 8 central nucleotides agree with TRBD2. This receptor was identified in a man aged 55 to 70 with urothelial cancer. The sample was PBMCs, taken around atezolizumab (anti-PD-L1) treatment. The bases are TGCGCCAGCAGCTTGGCCGGGGGGGCCTACAATGAGCAGTTCTTC. The resulting protein is CASSLAGGAYNEQFF.